This T cell receptor (beta chain) was retrieved from a study of OX40 agonist ivuxolimab in advanced cancers. TCRdb's copy holds only in-frame clones and misses some; the assay was immunoSEQ multiplex PCR. The data show roughly 70,000 clones, 65% to 85% seen once. This CDR3 is built from 15 residues. CDR1 is MNHEY and CDR2 is SVGAGI in the germline V gene. V lost 6 bases, J lost 0 bases, and 14 bases lay in between. The TCR comes from an adult with an advanced solid tumor such as melanoma, head and neck, liver or kidney cancer. The sample consisted of CD4+ or CD8+ T cells sorted from blood, taken in a trial of the OX40 agonist ivuxolimab. The chain has TRBV6-5 and TRBJ1-1; a possible D gene is TRBD1 (5 bases). DNA for the CDR3: TGTGCCAGCAGCCGACAGTTCGGGGTGAACACTGAAGCTTTCTTT. The encoded protein is CASSRQFGVNTEAFF.